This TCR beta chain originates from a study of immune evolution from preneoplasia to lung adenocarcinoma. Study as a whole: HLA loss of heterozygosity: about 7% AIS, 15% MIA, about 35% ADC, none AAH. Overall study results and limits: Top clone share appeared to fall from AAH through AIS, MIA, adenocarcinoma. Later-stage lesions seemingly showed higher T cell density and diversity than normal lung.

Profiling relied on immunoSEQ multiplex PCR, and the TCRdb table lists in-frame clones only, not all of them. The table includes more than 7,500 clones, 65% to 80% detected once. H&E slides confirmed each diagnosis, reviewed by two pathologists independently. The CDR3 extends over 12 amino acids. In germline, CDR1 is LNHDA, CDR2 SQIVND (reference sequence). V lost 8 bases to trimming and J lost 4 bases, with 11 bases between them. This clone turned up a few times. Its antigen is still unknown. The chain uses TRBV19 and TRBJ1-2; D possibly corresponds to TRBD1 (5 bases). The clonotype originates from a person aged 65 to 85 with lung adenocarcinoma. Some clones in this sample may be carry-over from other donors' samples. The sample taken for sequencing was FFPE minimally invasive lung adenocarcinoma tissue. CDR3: CASGDGLYGYTF. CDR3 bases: TGTGCCAGTGGGGACGGGCTCTATGGCTACACCTTC. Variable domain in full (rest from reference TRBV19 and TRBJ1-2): DGGITQSPKYLFRKEGQNVTLSCEQNLNHDAMYWYRQDPGQGLRLIYYSQIVNDFQKGDIAEGYSVSREKKESFPLTVTSAQKNPTAFYLCASGDGLYGYTFGSGTRLTVV.